The next 27 T cell receptor beta chains were all read from a single sample in a study of blood T cell repertoires in COVID-19. TCRdb's copy holds only in-frame clones and misses some; the assay was immunoSEQ multiplex PCR. The top ten hold approximately 2.6% of the sample, which has a few hundred thousand clones, 80% to 90% seen once. Sample: peripheral blood. These receptors were taken from a middle-aged man who had recovered from COVID-19.

This clone came up a few times. The genes are TRBV27 and TRBJ2-7; 9 nucleotides match TRBD2. From germline, CDR1 is MNHEY and CDR2 SMNVEV (reference sequence). The CDR3 runs 15 residues. J lost 1 base, V lost 3 bases, and 4 bases had no gene match. CDR3 protein: CASSFASGTSYEQYF. The CDR3 region has the DNA TGTGCCAGCAGTTTCGCTAGCGGGACTTCCTACGAGCAGTACTTC.

The CDR3 here is CASRDSQGSSYEQYF. In nucleotides, the CDR3 is TGTGCCAGCAGAGATTCACAGGGGAGCTCCTACGAGCAGTACTTC. The rearrangement joins TRBV11-2 to TRBJ2-7; 7 bases map to TRBD1. This CDR3 is built from 15 residues. Germline lookup yields CDR1 SGHAT and CDR2 FQNNGV. The junction had 8 bases not matched to a gene; V was cut back by 6 bases and J by 0 bases. The entire variable domain, with the rest obtained from reference TRBV11-2 and TRBJ2-7, is as follows: EAGVAQSPRYKIIEKRQSVAFWCNPISGHATLYWYQQILGQGPKLLIQFQNNGVVDDSQLPKDRFSAERLKGVDSTLKIQPAKLEDSAVYLCASRDSQGSSYEQYFGPGTRLTVT.

V usage is TRBV5-5 and J usage is TRBJ1-6, with D perhaps matching TRBD1 (5 bases). The CDR3 totals 17 residues. CDR1 is SGHKS, CDR2 YYEKEE, per germline (reference sequence). Trimming pared 4 bases from V and 11 bases from J, leaving 25 bases between. The CDR3 sequence is CASSTAPLDRVGAPLHF. The DNA for the CDR3 is TGTGCCAGCAGCACGGCCCCCCTGGATCGGGTAGGGGCACCCCTCCACTTT.

This chain links TRBV7-9 with TRBJ2-1; 8 nucleotides agree with TRBD2. The CDR3 has 13 amino acids. V was clipped by 3 bases and J by 9 bases; unmatched bases: 4. CDR1 is SEHNR, CDR2 FQNEAQ, per germline (reference sequence). The CDR3 spells CASSFSGIVEQFF. For the CDR3, the DNA is TGTGCCAGCAGCTTTAGCGGGATAGTTGAGCAGTTCTTC.

This clone was seen just once. The chain has TRBV2 and TRBJ1-5; 10 positions agree with TRBD1. Trimming cost V 2 bases and J 6 bases; bases outside gene matches: 4. The CDR3 loop spans 15 amino acids. Germline lookup yields CDR1 SNHLY and CDR2 FYNNEI. CDR3 protein: CASSERDRGGQPQHF. CDR3 DNA sequence: TGTGCCAGCAGTGAACGGGACAGGGGAGGTCAGCCCCAGCATTTT.

The chain combines TRBV6-1 with TRBJ2-5; TRBD2 aligns across 11 bases. The CDR3 runs to 16 residues. CDR1 and CDR2 from the germline V gene are MNHNS and SASEGT. V was clipped by 4 bases and J by 6 bases; unmatched bases: 10. This CDR3 is CASSGLAGGPVQTQYF. The DNA of the CDR3 is TGTGCCAGCAGTGGATTAGCGGGAGGGCCGGTACAGACCCAGTACTTC.

The chain couples TRBV28 to TRBJ2-7, with 11 bases matching TRBD2. The CDR3 consists of 15 residues. Trimming at V came to 2 bases and at J to 4 bases, leaving 4 bases not matched to a gene. In germline, CDR1 is MDHEN, CDR2 SYDVKM. The DNA of the CDR3 is TGTGCCAGCAGTTTAAAACTAGCGGGAGTATACGAGCAGTACTTC. Translating it yields CASSLKLAGVYEQYF.

The rearrangement uses TRBV7-9 and TRBJ2-1; a weak D match, TRBD2 (6 bases). The germline V and J ends were trimmed by 5 bases and 6 bases, with 17 bases remaining between them. Germline assignment: CDR1 SEHNR and CDR2 FQNEAQ (reference sequence). The CDR3 totals 15 residues. Here the CDR3 reads CASSIRLVRSNEQFF. The CDR3, as DNA: TGTGCCAGCAGCATCCGACTAGTGCGTAGCAATGAGCAGTTCTTC.

In this sample, this clone turned up once. The rearrangement links TRBV10-2 to TRBJ2-7; D might be TRBD2 (5 bases). Per the germline V gene, CDR1 is WSHSY and CDR2 is SAAADI. The CDR3 spans 14 residues. V was cut by 0 bases and J by 3 bases, with 9 bases left in between. The CDR3 region has the DNA TGCGCCAGCAGTGAGTCGACGGGATTCTACGAGCAGTACTTC. This sequence encodes CASSESTGFYEQYF.

V usage is TRBV28 and J usage is TRBJ2-5, with D perhaps matching TRBD1 (6 bases). Trimming removed 7 bases from V and 4 bases from J, with 10 bases in between. Germline CDR1 reads MDHEN; CDR2 reads SYDVKM. This CDR3 has 12 residues. This CDR3 is CASNQGSETQYF. In DNA, the CDR3 is TGTGCCAGCAACCAGGGGTCAGAGACCCAGTACTTC.

The chain combines TRBV18 with TRBJ1-4, with D perhaps matching TRBD1 (6 bases). There are 13 residues in the CDR3. The germline V gene encodes CDR1 KGHSH and CDR2 LQKENI. V shed 6 bases and J shed 5 bases, with 10 bases lying between them. The CDR3 protein is CASSRQENEKLFF. The CDR3, as DNA: TGTGCCAGCTCTCGACAGGAAAATGAAAAACTGTTTTTT.

The chain couples TRBV3-1 (or the pseudogene TRBV3-2) to TRBJ2-5, with 8 bases matching TRBD2. The trim removed 4 bases at V and 5 bases at J, leaving 9 bases unmatched. Germline V gene sequence: CDR1 LGHDT, CDR2 YNNKEL (reference sequence). The length of the CDR3 is 15 residues. CDR3 nucleotide sequence: TGTGCCAGCAGCCCCAGACTAGCGTCTCGTGAGACCCAGTACTTC. Protein sequence: CASSPRLASRETQYF.

V usage is TRBV6-1 and J usage is TRBJ2-1, with no clear D. The germline V gene encodes CDR1 MNHNS and CDR2 SASEGT. CDR3 length equals 14 residues. Trimming took off 0 bases at V and 9 bases at J, with 12 bases between the two ends. CDR3 nucleotide sequence: TGTGCCAGCAGTGAAGCGCCCGGGTATGGTGAGCAGTTCTTC. Protein: CASSEAPGYGEQFF.

The chain is built from TRBV6-5 and TRBJ1-6; D possibly corresponds to TRBD1 (6 bases). The V gene lost 0 bases and the J gene lost 7 bases, with 10 bases spanning the gap. The CDR3 length is 15 residues. CDR1 is MNHEY, CDR2 SVGAGI, per germline. The CDR3 loop reads CASSYSFQGNSPLHF. Here the CDR3 DNA reads TGTGCCAGCAGTTACTCGTTCCAGGGGAATTCACCCCTCCACTTT.

The gene calls are TRBV3-1 (or the pseudogene TRBV3-2) and TRBJ2-7; 12 positions match TRBD2. CDR3 size: 18 residues. CDR1 LGHDT and CDR2 YNNKEL come from the germline V gene (reference sequence). V was clipped by 1 base and J by 2 bases; unmatched bases: 9. CDR3 nucleotide sequence: TGTGCCAGCAGCCAAGCCTGGTCTAGCGGGAGGGCCGCCTACGAGCAGTACTTC. This encodes CASSQAWSSGRAAYEQYF.

This chain joins TRBV2 and TRBJ2-7, with D perhaps matching TRBD2 (6 bases). There are 15 residues in the CDR3. Germline CDR1 SNHLY, CDR2 FYNNEI. Between the trimmed V and J ends, which lost 6 bases and 1 base, there was a span of 16 bases. CDR3 amino acids: CASSPGTFISYEQYF. CDR3 nucleotide sequence: TGTGCCAGCAGCCCCGGGACTTTTATTTCCTACGAGCAGTACTTC. Combining the CDR3 with reference TRBV2 and TRBJ2-7 gives the whole variable domain EPEVTQTPSHQVTQMGQEVILRCVPISNHLYFYWYRQILGQKVEFLVSFYNNEISEKSEIFDDQFSVERPDGSNFTLKIRSTKLEDSAMYFCASSPGTFISYEQYFGPGTRLTVT.

The J gene is TRBJ2-7, the V gene TRBV7-6; 9 nucleotides match TRBD1. The CDR3 loop spans 16 amino acids. Germline CDR1 is SGHVS and CDR2 is FNYEAQ. V lost 2 bases to trimming and J lost 3 bases; unmatched junction nucleotides: 8. The CDR3 region has the DNA TGTGCCAGCAGCTTAACCCCCGGGACAGGGTACTACGAGCAGTACTTC. It encodes CASSLTPGTGYYEQYF.

Notes on this clone: The sample has other DNA sequences that encode this CDR3 too. V is TRBV18 and J is TRBJ1-1, with 9 bases matching TRBD1. The CDR3 extends over 15 amino acids. The ends lost 3 bases at V and 0 bases at J; junction bases unmatched: 2. Germline V gene sequence: CDR1 KGHSH, CDR2 LQKENI. The CDR3: CASSPDRGMNTEAFF. Written as DNA, the CDR3 is TGTGCCAGCTCACCCGACAGGGGGATGAACACTGAAGCTTTCTTT.

The chain links TRBV28 to TRBJ2-7; D unclear. There are 12 residues in the CDR3. The V end lost 4 bases, the J end lost 8 bases, and 12 bases lay between the germline ends. Germline V lookup: CDR1 MDHEN, CDR2 SYDVKM. Written as DNA, the CDR3 is TGTGCCAGCAGTTCCCCGACGGAGAAGCAGTACTTC. Translated, it gives CASSSPTEKQYF. The whole variable domain, remainder taken from reference TRBV28 and TRBJ2-7, is DVKVTQSSRYLVKRTGEKVFLECVQDMDHENMFWYRQDPGLGLRLIYFSYDVKMKEKGDIPEGYSVSREKKERFSLILESASTNQTSMYLCASSSPTEKQYFGPGTRLTVT.

The V call is TRBV6-5, the J call TRBJ2-3; the D gene is possibly TRBD1 (5 bases). The germline CDR1 and CDR2 sequences are MNHEY and SVGAGI. V lost 9 bases and J 0 bases, leaving 7 bases between the germline ends. The CDR3 spans 12 residues. The CDR3 region is CASRGSTDTQYF. The DNA for the CDR3 is TGTGCCAGTAGGGGCAGCACAGATACGCAGTATTTT.

Here the CDR3 DNA reads TGCGCCAGCAGCTTCTCTGGAACTAGCGGGATTTCCTACGAGCAGTACTTC. Its protein product is CASSFSGTSGISYEQYF. V and J are TRBV5-1 and TRBJ2-7; 10 bases line up with TRBD2. The junction had 9 bases not matched to a gene; V was cut back by 2 bases and J by 1 base. The CDR3 consists of 17 residues. Germline CDR1 SGHRS, CDR2 YFSETQ.

The chain has TRBV6-6 and TRBJ1-5; D perhaps matches TRBD1 (6 bases). This CDR3 comprises 13 residues. Germline V gives CDR1 MNHNY, CDR2 SVGAGI (reference sequence). With 5 bases removed from V and 2 bases from J, the gap between germline ends came to 7 bases. The CDR3 loop reads CASSAGGNQPQHF. CDR3 sequence (DNA): TGTGCCAGCAGTGCAGGGGGCAATCAGCCCCAGCATTTT.

The J gene is TRBJ1-2, the V gene TRBV27, with TRBD1 matching over 7 bases. With V trimmed by 3 bases and J by 5 bases, 3 bases remained unmatched. The CDR3 is 13 residues long. The germline CDR1 and CDR2 sequences are MNHEY and SMNVEV (reference sequence). The CDR3 DNA reads as TGTGCCAGCAGTTTGGGACAGAAGTATGGCTACACCTTC. Residues: CASSLGQKYGYTF.

The chain combines TRBV2 with TRBJ2-4; D is possibly TRBD1 (5 bases). CDR1 is SNHLY and CDR2 is FYNNEI in the germline V gene. This CDR3 is built from 15 residues. V shed 5 bases and J shed 0 bases, with 11 bases lying between them. Written as DNA, the CDR3 is TGTGCCAGCAGTCTAGACAGACTAGCCAAAAACATTCAGTACTTC. It codes for CASSLDRLAKNIQYF.

This sequence joins TRBV2 and TRBJ2-1; D ambiguous. V was clipped by 4 bases and J by 9 bases, with 7 bases between them. Per germline, CDR1 SNHLY and CDR2 FYNNEI. This CDR3 has 11 residues. The CDR3: CASSGEFEQFF. Written as DNA, the CDR3 is TGTGCCAGCAGTGGTGAGTTTGAGCAGTTCTTC.

The chain carries TRBV5-1 and TRBJ2-3; D is undetermined. Germline V gene lookup returns CDR1 SGHRS and CDR2 YFSETQ. Trimming shortened V by 1 base and J by 2 bases, and 8 bases separated the two germline ends. The CDR3 consists of 14 residues. CDR3 nucleotides: TGCGCCAGCAGCTTGAACACCTTCACAGATACGCAGTATTTT. Protein: CASSLNTFTDTQYF. The whole variable domain, filled in from reference TRBV5-1 and TRBJ2-3, reads KAGVTQTPRYLIKTRGQQVTLSCSPISGHRSVSWYQQTPGQGLQFLFEYFSETQRNKGNFPGRFSGRQFSNSRSEMNVSTLELGDSALYLCASSLNTFTDTQYFGPGTRLTVL.

This sequence joins TRBV4-1 and TRBJ2-7, with D possibly being TRBD1 (6 bases). Between the trimmed V and J ends, which lost 2 bases and 2 bases, there was a span of 13 bases. Germline V gives CDR1 MGHRA, CDR2 YSYEKL. The length of the CDR3 is 15 residues. The CDR3 DNA sequence: TGCGCCAGCAGCCAACTGCCAGGGGTCACCTACGAGCAGTACTTC. The encoded protein is CASSQLPGVTYEQYF.